The rows below give T cell receptor beta chains drawn from one sample of a study of cytomegalovirus exposure and HLA in healthy donors. Here immunoSEQ multiplex PCR was the method, and the copy in TCRdb shows in-frame clones only, minus some. The sample holds 64,000 or so clones, around three quarters seen once. The sample was PBMCs. All receptors derive from a woman in her 50s in good health and CMV-seropositive. Each CDR3 is given with its conserved first and last residue. The order of the fields is CDR3 protein, CDR3 DNA, J gene, D gene, V gene, clone size. A D gene is named only where the DNA matches it firmly. Where a row states a size, it is once, few, many or the class of an expanded clone; other rows omit it.

CASSSHGQGTGNTIYF | TGTGCCAGCAGTTCGCACGGACAGGGTACGGGGAACACCATATATTTT | TRBJ1-3 | TRBD1 | TRBV28 | -
CASSLNRGSNGYTF | TGTGCCAGCAGTTTGAACAGGGGGTCCAATGGCTACACCTTC | TRBJ1-2 | TRBD1 | TRBV28 | -
CASSRTSGGRPYEQYF | TGTGCCAGCAGCCGGACTAGCGGGGGACGACCCTACGAGCAGTACTTC | TRBJ2-7 | TRBD2 | TRBV7-2 | -
CASSLASNAGYTF | TGTGCCAGCAGCTTAGCGAGTAATGCTGGCTACACCTTC | TRBJ1-2 | - | TRBV7-8 | -
CASSLGGQARETQYF | TGTGCCAGCAGCTTAGGGGGACAGGCTCGAGAGACCCAGTACTTC | TRBJ2-5 | TRBD1 | TRBV11-2 | few
CATSRARGNTEAFF | TGTGCCACCAGCAGAGCCAGGGGGAACACTGAAGCTTTCTTT | TRBJ1-1 | - | TRBV15 | few
CASSPYGLAGGSSGETQYF | TGTGCCAGCAGCCCCTACGGACTAGCGGGAGGCTCAAGCGGAGAGACCCAGTACTTC | TRBJ2-5 | TRBD2 | TRBV7-2 | -
CASSLATGISYEQYF | TGTGCCAGCAGCTTGGCCACAGGGATATCCTACGAGCAGTACTTC | TRBJ2-7 | - | TRBV5-8 | many
CAWSDVLGTEANYGYTF | TGTGCCTGGAGTGACGTACTAGGGACAGAAGCTAACTATGGCTACACCTTC | TRBJ1-2 | TRBD1 | TRBV30 | -
CASSGTGSTDTQYF | TGTGCCAGCAGCGGGACAGGGAGCACAGATACGCAGTATTTT | TRBJ2-3 | TRBD1 | TRBV6-4 | -
CASFWGEGYTF | TGTGCCTCCTTCTGGGGGGAGGGCTACACCTTC | TRBJ1-2 | - | TRBV30 | -
CASGRDRGHYNEQFF | TGTGCTAGTGGAAGGGACAGGGGACACTACAATGAGCAGTTCTTC | TRBJ2-1 | TRBD1 | TRBV12-5 | -
CASSVGGLDSPLHF | TGCGCCAGCTCCGTAGGGGGCCTGGATTCACCCCTCCACTTT | TRBJ1-6 | TRBD1 | TRBV5-1 | -
CASSFFGANVLTF | TGTGCCAGCAGCTTCTTTGGGGCCAACGTCCTGACTTTC | TRBJ2-6 | - | TRBV7-2 | -
CAISESQAQPQHF | TGTGCCATCAGTGAGTCCCAGGCTCAGCCCCAGCATTTT | TRBJ1-5 | - | TRBV10-3 | -
CASSPRTGGYNQPQHF | TGTGCCAGTAGTCCGCGGACAGGGGGTTACAATCAGCCCCAGCATTTT | TRBJ1-5 | TRBD1 | TRBV19 | few
CASSLPSAGNESSSYNEQFF | TGCGCCAGCAGCTTGCCCTCCGCGGGCAACGAATCGAGCTCCTACAATGAGCAGTTCTTC | TRBJ2-1 | - | TRBV5-1 | -
CASSFSTGDTEAFF | TGCGCCAGCAGCTTTTCTACGGGTGACACTGAAGCTTTCTTT | TRBJ1-1 | - | TRBV5-1 | once
CASSPRTGGYNEQFF | TGTGCCAGCAGCCCCCGGACAGGGGGTTACAATGAGCAGTTCTTC | TRBJ2-1 | TRBD1 | TRBV7-9 | -
CASSLGTSGTYEQYF | TGTGCCAGCAGCCTGGGGACTAGCGGGACCTACGAGCAGTACTTC | TRBJ2-7 | TRBD2 | TRBV5-4 | -
CASSPWTATEAFF | TGTGCCAGCAGCCCGTGGACAGCCACTGAAGCTTTCTTT | TRBJ1-1 | - | TRBV9 | -
CASSYDRESSPLHF | TGCGCCAGCAGCTACGACAGGGAGAGTTCACCCCTCCACTTT | TRBJ1-6 | TRBD1 | TRBV4-3 | -
CASSYLLEGETEKLFF | TGTGCCAGCAGCTACCTCCTTGAGGGGGAAACTGAAAAACTGTTTTTT | TRBJ1-4 | - | TRBV5-6 | -
CSVHRPTVEDVYGYTF | TGCAGCGTGCACAGGCCGACGGTGGAAGATGTCTATGGCTACACCTTC | TRBJ1-2 | - | TRBV29-1 | -
CASTSYGGTEAFF | TGTGCCAGCACATCATATGGAGGAACTGAAGCTTTCTTT | TRBJ1-1 | - | TRBV7-9 | -
CASSLDFETSRNNEQFF | TGTGCCAGCAGCTTAGATTTCGAGACTAGCAGAAACAATGAGCAGTTCTTC | TRBJ2-1 | TRBD2 | TRBV7-9 | -
CASNTRGRVYEQYF | TGTGCCAGCAACACTCGCGGGAGAGTTTACGAGCAGTACTTC | TRBJ2-7 | TRBD2 | TRBV28 | -
CASSLQGPPSYNEQFF | TGCGCCAGCAGCCTACAGGGTCCCCCCAGTTACAATGAGCAGTTCTTC | TRBJ2-1 | - | TRBV5-1 | -
CASTQSDTQYF | TGTGCCAGCACTCAGTCGGATACGCAGTATTTT | TRBJ2-3 | - | TRBV6-5 | few
CASSLSQALTGELFF | TGTGCCAGCAGCTTGTCCCAGGCTCTCACCGGGGAGCTGTTTTTT | TRBJ2-2 | - | TRBV5-5 | -
CASSQLAGERDTQYF | TGTGCCAGCAGCCAATTAGCGGGTGAAAGGGATACGCAGTATTTT | TRBJ2-3 | TRBD2 | TRBV14 | -
CASSQGKKETQYF | TGTGCCAGCAGCCAGGGGAAGAAAGAGACCCAGTACTTC | TRBJ2-5 | - | TRBV5-8 | -
CASSPAGLAGAETQYF | TGTGCCAGCAGCCCCGCGGGACTAGCGGGAGCAGAGACCCAGTACTTC | TRBJ2-5 | TRBD2 | TRBV7-9 | few
CASSLDAGVNTEAFF | TGTGCCAGCAGCTTGGACGCGGGGGTCAACACTGAAGCTTTCTTT | TRBJ1-1 | - | TRBV5-8 | -
CASSWSGVASEQYF | TGTGCCAGCAGCTGGAGTGGAGTGGCTTCCGAGCAGTACTTC | TRBJ2-7 | - | TRBV11-3 | few
CASSLGQGDGYTF | TGCGCCAGCAGCTTGGGACAGGGGGACGGCTACACCTTC | TRBJ1-2 | TRBD1 | TRBV5-1 | -
CASSQWSGITEAFF | TGTGCCAGCAGCCAATGGTCAGGGATCACTGAAGCTTTCTTT | TRBJ1-1 | - | TRBV14 | -
CASSPQTGGLETQYF | TGTGCCAGCTCACCTCAGACAGGGGGCCTGGAGACCCAGTACTTC | TRBJ2-5 | TRBD1 | TRBV18 | -
CATQGGNTEAFF | TGTGCCACCCAGGGGGGAAACACTGAAGCTTTCTTT | TRBJ1-1 | TRBD1 | TRBV10-3 | -
CASTQENQPQHF | TGTGCCAGCACCCAGGAAAATCAGCCCCAGCATTTT | TRBJ1-5 | - | TRBV28 | -
CASSLMGQGLNNEQFF | TGTGCCAGCTCGCTCATGGGACAGGGGCTAAACAATGAGCAGTTCTTC | TRBJ2-1 | TRBD1 | TRBV18 | -